This paragraph covers one T cell receptor (beta chain) sequence. Its antigen is not identified. This specimen belongs to a study of a mutant IDH1 vaccine in newly diagnosed glioma. Clones were read by immunoSEQ multiplex PCR, and TCRdb kept only the in-frame ones, dropping some. The table has tens of thousands of clones, approximately 80% seen once; the top ten hold roughly 5%. Time point given: baseline, week 1 (first vaccination visit). Treatment given: pre-vaccination baseline after standard-of-care therapy. There were new WHO grade 3 or 4 astrocytomas in the donors, and these were IDH1-mutant and ATRX-lost. Study results and limitations: Among top peripheral T cell clonotypes, changes seemed unrelated to pseudoprogression.

The CDR3 length is 16 residues. V shed 2 bases and J shed 2 bases, with 13 bases lying between them. Looked up from germline, CDR1 is MNHEY and CDR2 is SMNVEV (reference sequence). Sequencing was performed on PBMCs, taken from a glioma patient treated with radiotherapy, temozolomide or both. The rearrangement links TRBV27 to TRBJ1-5; D not resolved. The source of this sequence is a man aged 35-49 years with glioma. Some clones in this sample may be carry-over from other donors' samples. The CDR3 DNA is TGTGCCAGCAGTTTACCGAAGGGTAGGGGCAATCAGCCCCAGCATTTT. Amino acid sequence: CASSLPKGRGNQPQHF.